This T cell receptor beta chain was sequenced for a study of shared clonotypes between healthy human individuals. Study observations and caveats: Clonotype sharing among donors, it was expected, would be affected by sequencing depth. A reduction in generation probabilities was seen for non-shared clonotypes relative to those shared by all four donors.

Sequenced by immunoSEQ multiplex PCR; TCRdb stores in-frame clones only, minus some. The sample holds nearly 2 million clones, less than 95% seen once. Cells designated naive CD8 were CD45RO-negative and were positively selected for CCR7, with terminally differentiated effector memory CD45RA+ cells excluded. Germline V gene data show CDR1 as SGHAT and CDR2 as FQNNGV. This CDR3 has 13 amino acids. Trimming pared 3 bases from V and 6 bases from J, leaving 12 bases between. As for this clone: Antigen: not known.

The chain links TRBV11-2 to TRBJ2-7, with D uncertain. The receptor was isolated from a young man in good health. The sample was naive CD8+ T cells sorted from blood. The CDR3: CASSFGPKREQYF. The CDR3 region has the DNA TGTGCCAGCAGCTTCGGACCTAAGCGCGAGCAGTACTTC. Together with reference TRBV11-2 and TRBJ2-7, the CDR3 gives the full variable domain: EAGVAQSPRYKIIEKRQSVAFWCNPISGHATLYWYQQILGQGPKLLIQFQNNGVVDDSQLPKDRFSAERLKGVDSTLKIQPAKLEDSAVYLCASSFGPKREQYFGPGTRLTVT.